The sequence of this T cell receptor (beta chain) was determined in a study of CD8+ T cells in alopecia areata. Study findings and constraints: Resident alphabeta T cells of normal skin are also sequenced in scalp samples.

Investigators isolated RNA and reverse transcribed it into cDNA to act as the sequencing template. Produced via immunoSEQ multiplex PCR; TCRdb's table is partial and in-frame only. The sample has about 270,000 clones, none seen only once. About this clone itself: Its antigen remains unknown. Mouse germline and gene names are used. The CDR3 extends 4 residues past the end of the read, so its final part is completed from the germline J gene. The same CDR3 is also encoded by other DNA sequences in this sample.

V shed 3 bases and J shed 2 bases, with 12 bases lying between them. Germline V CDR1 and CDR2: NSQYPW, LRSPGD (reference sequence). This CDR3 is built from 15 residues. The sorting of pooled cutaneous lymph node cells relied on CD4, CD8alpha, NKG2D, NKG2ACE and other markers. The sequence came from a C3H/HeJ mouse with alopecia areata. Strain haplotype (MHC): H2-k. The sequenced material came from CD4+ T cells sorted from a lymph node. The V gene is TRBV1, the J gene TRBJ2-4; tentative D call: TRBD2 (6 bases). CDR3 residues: CTCSAPTGSQNTLYF. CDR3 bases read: TGCACCTGCAGTGCCCCGACTGGATCTCAAAAC.